This T cell receptor beta chain was identified during a study of blood T cells in healthy people across ages. Regarding the study as a whole: Both higher diversity and more naive CD4+ cells marked long-lived donors when set against aged donors. Naive T cell percentage by flow cytometry tracked strongly with beta diversity.

The draw of peripheral blood yielded ten milliliters from each donor. Remarks on this clonotype: What it binds is unknown.

PCR was performed a second time for roughly 7 to 12 cycles using a sample-barcoded 5' primer and a J-beta primer mix. At least 2.5 million CDR3-containing paired-end reads were obtained per sample. One entry per CDR3 protein results from TCRdb running MiXCR on the 5' RACE reads. The sample holds fewer than 2,000,000 distinct CDR3 sequences; approximately 39% are singletons and the top ten take roughly 23%. This CDR3 comprises 12 residues. V was pared by 4 bases and J by 3 bases, with 6 bases between. Germline CDR1 SGHAT, CDR2 FQNNGV. The sample was blood. The V gene is TRBV11-2, the J gene TRBJ1-2; no firm D call. The sequence came from a human donor in good health. CDR3 DNA sequence: TGTGCCAGCAGCTCCATTGACTATGGCTACACCTTC. Translating gives CASSSIDYGYTF. The whole variable domain, filled in from reference TRBV11-2 and TRBJ1-2, reads EAGVAQSPRYKIIEKRQSVAFWCNPISGHATLYWYQQILGQGPKLLIQFQNNGVVDDSQLPKDRFSAERLKGVDSTLKIQPAKLEDSAVYLCASSSIDYGYTFGSGTRLTVV.